This TCR beta chain was profiled in a study of early T cells in non-severe SARS-CoV-2 infection. Findings and limits, study-wide: A preference for anti-spike CD8 responses marked VDJdb matching, which missed private and CD4 specificities.

The V end was cut by 3 bases, the J end by 2 bases, with 9 bases between. Looked up from germline, CDR1 is SGHTA and CDR2 is FQGNSA. The CDR3 extends over 14 amino acids. cDNA molecules, individually, were tagged with unique molecular identifiers. TCRdb fed the 5' RACE reads into MiXCR, producing one record per CDR3 protein. The sample shows about 81,000 distinct CDR3 sequences, roughly 6% of them seen only once. This clonotype was seen many times. Antigen specificity is unknown. V is TRBV7-2 and J is TRBJ2-3; no clear D gene. The sequencing input was whole blood. The sequence was collected from an adult who was a healthcare worker with PCR-confirmed SARS-CoV-2 infection or an uninfected control (not recorded which). The CDR3 region is CASSFVHPTDTQYF. Here the CDR3 DNA reads TGTGCCAGCAGCTTTGTACACCCCACAGATACGCAGTATTTT.